The clone carrying this T cell receptor beta chain was seen more than once but under ten times. No antigen is known for it. This sample was included in a study of identical twins. Broader study findings: Interpretation of the results relied on cross-sectional statistical analysis and not on following the same donors. Excess sharing between twins was weaker in beta out-of-frame sequences.

The CDR3 extends over 15 amino acids. Germline V lookup: CDR1 MNHEY, CDR2 SVGEGT. The J segment lost 3 bases and the V segment lost 0 bases, leaving 2 bases of the junction unmatched. Addition of a universal primer site occurred through template switching, and cDNA carried unique molecular identifiers. TCRdb redid the calling of the 5' RACE reads with MiXCR, one entry per CDR3 protein. The table shows some 660,000 distinct CDR3 sequences, with under 9% occurring only once. The sample was also linked to a second study, of yellow fever vaccine responses in identical twins. From that paper: Twins reportedly appeared to share part of their vaccine T cell response while keeping part individual.

The sequenced material came from PBMCs. The chain carries TRBV6-2 or TRBV6-3 and TRBJ2-5, with 9 positions matching TRBD2. The sequence came from a young woman in good health. CDR3 amino acids: CASSYSASGKETQYF. The DNA for the CDR3 is TGTGCCAGCAGTTACTCGGCTAGCGGGAAAGAGACCCAGTACTTC.